This T cell receptor beta chain was sequenced in a study of blood T cells in healthy people across ages. Study-level background: About one barcoded beta molecule was captured per two T cells (by template switching).

CDR3 length: 15 residues. The germline V gene encodes CDR1 DFQATT and CDR2 SNEGSKA (reference sequence). Trimming took 0 bases from V and 8 from J; bases not matched to a gene: 7. With respect to this clonotype: As yet, its antigen is unknown.

The study, taken as a whole, reports: Comparison with aged donors showed that long-lived donors had more naive CD4+ cells and higher diversity.

A second PCR of 7 to 11 cycles used a sample-barcoded 5' primer and a J-beta primer mix. Using its own MiXCR run on the 5' RACE reads, TCRdb lists one record per CDR3 protein. The data contain 650,000 to 1,000,000 distinct CDR3 sequences, 35% to 40% of them singletons. The sample consisted of blood. The chain recombines TRBV20-1 with TRBJ1-2; 12 bases match TRBD1. The TCR originated in a man younger than 30 in good health. The CDR3 protein is CSARDLGQGAYGYTF. The CDR3 region has the DNA TGCAGTGCTAGAGATCTGGGACAGGGGGCCTACGGCTACACCTTC.